These T cell receptor beta chains were read from a single sample in a study of identical twins. TCRdb used MiXCR to reprocess the 5' RACE reads, holding one entry per CDR3 protein. The sample carries 450,000 or so distinct CDR3 sequences, more than 20% recorded once. This same sample was also taken into another study, of T cells expressing NK-cell markers.

Sequenced: CD4+ T cells sorted from blood. The receptors were sampled from a woman aged 18-29 years in good health. Both conserved end residues are part of each CDR3. The D gene is left open where the match is weak. Some rows mark clone size as missing; the rest say once, few, many or name a class of expanded clone.

j_call	v_call	clone_size	d_call	cdr3_length	cdr3_nt	cdr3_aa
TRBJ2-1	TRBV29-1	NA	NA	10	TGCAGCGTTCTGGCTGATGAGCAGTTCTTC	CSVLADEQFF
TRBJ2-3	TRBV5-1	once	TRBD1	15	TGCGCCAGCAGTTTCCCCGGGACAGCCACAGATACGCAGTATTTT	CASSFPGTATDTQYF
TRBJ1-1	TRBV20-1	few	NA	13	TGCAGTGCTAGAGGGGGCTTGGACACTGAAGCTTTCTTT	CSARGGLDTEAFF
TRBJ2-6	TRBV6-5	NA	TRBD1	19	TGTGCCAGCAGTTACAACCCGGGACAGTCTAGTTCTGGGGCCAACGTCCTGACTTTC	CASSYNPGQSSSGANVLTF
TRBJ2-1	TRBV12-3/TRBV12-4	NA	TRBD2	15	TGTGCCAGCAACTTTTTAGCGGGAGGTTACAATGAGCAGTTCTTC	CASNFLAGGYNEQFF
TRBJ1-1	TRBV30	few	TRBD1	13	TGTGCCTGGAGAACGGACAGGGGGACTGAAGCTTTCTTT	CAWRTDRGTEAFF
TRBJ2-1	TRBV5-1	many	NA	13	TGCGCCACCGCTCTAGGGAGCTACAATGAGCAGTTCTTC	CATALGSYNEQFF
TRBJ2-3	TRBV6-2/TRBV6-3	NA	TRBD2	15	TGTGCCAGCAGACTACTAGCGGGAGAGCCAGATACGCAGTATTTT	CASRLLAGEPDTQYF
TRBJ2-2	TRBV6-5	NA	NA	14	TGTGCCAGCAGTTACAGGCCGAACACCGGGGAGCTGTTTTTT	CASSYRPNTGELFF
TRBJ1-2	TRBV18	few	NA	13	TGTGCCAGCTCACCAACGGGGTTCTATGGCTACACCTTC	CASSPTGFYGYTF
TRBJ2-1	TRBV12-3/TRBV12-4	few	NA	14	TGTGCCAGCTGCGTCTGGCGGACGGTCGGTGAGCAGTTCTTC	CASCVWRTVGEQFF
TRBJ2-2	TRBV9	few	TRBD2	16	TGTGCCAGCAGCCCCGGGCAGCGGGGGAACACCGGGGAGCTGTTTTTT	CASSPGQRGNTGELFF
TRBJ2-3	TRBV3-1	few	NA	13	TGTGCCAGCAGCCCAACGGGGGTAGATACGCAGTATTTT	CASSPTGVDTQYF
TRBJ2-2	TRBV2	NA	NA	14	TGTGCCAGCAGAGGACCGGCCCCCGGCGGGGAGCTGTTTTTT	CASRGPAPGGELFF
TRBJ2-5	TRBV6-5	NA	NA	14	TGTGCCAGCAGTTACTCGAGGGGTTGGGAGACCCAGTACTTC	CASSYSRGWETQYF
TRBJ2-7	TRBV10-3	few	NA	14	TGTGCCATCAGTGGTAGGACGGATCCCTACGAGCAGTACTTC	CAISGRTDPYEQYF
TRBJ2-5	TRBV4-2	NA	TRBD2	16	TGTGCCAGCAGCCAAGGCGGACGTGGGGGGGGAGAGACCCAGTACTTC	CASSQGGRGGGETQYF
TRBJ2-3	TRBV7-6	NA	NA	15	TGTGCCAGCAGCTCCCCCCTGAGGGGGACAGATACGCAGTATTTT	CASSSPLRGTDTQYF
TRBJ2-2	TRBV12-3/TRBV12-4	NA	NA	15	TGTGCCAGCAGTTTCTCAGGGGAAGGGACCGGGGAGCTGTTTTTT	CASSFSGEGTGELFF
TRBJ2-5	TRBV10-3	NA	NA	14	TGTGCCATCAGTGAGTCTAGCGCCAGGGGGACCCAGTACTTC	CAISESSARGTQYF
TRBJ2-7	TRBV4-2	few	TRBD2	16	TGTGCCAGCAGCCAAGGTATTTTAGCGGGTACCTACGAGCAGTACTTC	CASSQGILAGTYEQYF
TRBJ2-1	TRBV5-1	few	NA	14	TGCGCCAGCAGCTTGAGTGGGGACTACAATGAGCAGTTCTTC	CASSLSGDYNEQFF
TRBJ2-3	TRBV5-6	few	NA	15	TGTGCCAGCAGCCGGGCCCCGAGGGGTACAGATACGCAGTATTTT	CASSRAPRGTDTQYF
TRBJ2-7	TRBV4-2	NA	NA	14	TGTGCCAGCAGCCAAGACTCGGGTTCCTACGAGCAGTACTTC	CASSQDSGSYEQYF
TRBJ2-1	TRBV29-1	few	NA	12	TGCAGCGTTGAATCGGATGGGCATGAGCAGTTCTTC	CSVESDGHEQFF
TRBJ1-4	TRBV2	few	NA	14	TGTGCCAGCTGCGTCGGGACGGAGAATGAAAAACTGTTTTTT	CASCVGTENEKLFF
TRBJ2-7	TRBV12-3/TRBV12-4	NA	NA	14	TGTGCCAGCAGCTTAGCCGGGCCGAGGACCAAGCAGTACTTC	CASSLAGPRTKQYF
TRBJ1-4	TRBV12-3/TRBV12-4	NA	TRBD1	15	TGTGCCAGCAGTGGACAGGGGGCGTCGAATGAAAAACTGTTTTTT	CASSGQGASNEKLFF
TRBJ2-7	TRBV3-1	NA	NA	12	TGTGCCAGCAGCCAGCTCTCCTACGAGCAGTACTTC	CASSQLSYEQYF
TRBJ2-4	TRBV9	NA	NA	14	TGTGCCCACCCAGAAGTCTTAGCCAAAAACATTCAGTACTTC	CAHPEVLAKNIQYF
TRBJ2-6	TRBV6-5	once	NA	16	TGTGCCAGCAGTTACCGCCCCGCGCCTGGGGCCAACGTCCTGACTTTC	CASSYRPAPGANVLTF
TRBJ2-1	TRBV7-2	few	TRBD2	17	TGTGCCAGCAGCCGAATAGGGACTAGCATAAAATCGAATGAGCAGTTCTTC	CASSRIGTSIKSNEQFF
TRBJ2-7	TRBV20-1	NA	TRBD1	15	TGCAGTGCTAGCGACAGGGGCGCGGGTGGATACGAGCAGTACTTC	CSASDRGAGGYEQYF
TRBJ2-3	TRBV10-1	few	TRBD1	15	TGCGCCAGCAGTGACCGACAGGGACGCACAGATACGCAGTATTTT	CASSDRQGRTDTQYF
TRBJ2-2	TRBV6-2/TRBV6-3	NA	TRBD2	18	TGTGCCAGCAGTTATCCGACTAGCGGGAGGGCGAACACCGGGGAGCTGTTTTTT	CASSYPTSGRANTGELFF
TRBJ2-1	TRBV6-1	few	TRBD2	14	TGTGCCAGCAGTGATGCGGGGGGGCCCCATGAGCAGTTCTTC	CASSDAGGPHEQFF
TRBJ2-1	TRBV4-3	NA	TRBD2	14	TGCGCCAGCAGCCGTTATAGCGGGAAAAATGAGCAGTTCTTC	CASSRYSGKNEQFF
TRBJ2-5	TRBV7-6	NA	TRBD1	14	TGTGCCAGCTCCAGGGGGTCGTTGTCGGAGACCCAGTACTTC	CASSRGSLSETQYF
TRBJ2-7	TRBV5-5	NA	NA	15	TGTGCCAGCAGCCAAACCGGGACATACCAGTACGAGCAGTACTTC	CASSQTGTYQYEQYF
TRBJ1-5	TRBV12-3/TRBV12-4	NA	NA	15	TGTGCCAGCAGTTCGGGGTCAGGTCTCTATCAGCCCCAGCATTTT	CASSSGSGLYQPQHF
TRBJ1-6	TRBV7-9	few	NA	13	TGTGCCAGCAGCCAGAACCCTAATTCACCCCTCCACTTT	CASSQNPNSPLHF
TRBJ2-7	TRBV19	NA	NA	13	TGTGCCAGCTCCCACCGACGGCTCAGCGAGCAGTACTTC	CASSHRRLSEQYF
TRBJ2-3	TRBV5-1	NA	NA	13	TGCGCCAGCAGCTTGCGGGAGCAAGATACGCAGTATTTT	CASSLREQDTQYF
TRBJ2-7	TRBV7-2	few	TRBD2	16	TGTGCCAGCAGCTCCCCCTGGAGTAGCGGGAGCGACGAGCAGTACTTC	CASSSPWSSGSDEQYF
TRBJ2-4	TRBV18	NA	NA	15	TGTGCCAGCTCACCACCGGCTGGGGACAAAAACATTCAGTACTTC	CASSPPAGDKNIQYF
TRBJ2-5	TRBV25-1	NA	TRBD2	16	TGTGCCAGCAGTGAATTGGGGCGGGGGGACCAAGAGACCCAGTACTTC	CASSELGRGDQETQYF
TRBJ2-1	TRBV11-2	NA	NA	14	TGTGCCAGCAGCACCGCCAATACGGACAATGAGCAGTTCTTC	CASSTANTDNEQFF
TRBJ2-7	TRBV7-9	NA	NA	15	TGTGCCAGCAGCTTAGTAGTTGCGGGGAGTTACGAGCAGTACTTC	CASSLVVAGSYEQYF
TRBJ2-2	TRBV7-3	NA	NA	13	TGTGCCAGCAGCTCGACATTGACCGGGGAGCTGTTTTTT	CASSSTLTGELFF
TRBJ2-5	TRBV29-1	few	NA	14	TGCAGCGTTGGAGTCCGTTCTATAAAAGAGACCCAGTACTTC	CSVGVRSIKETQYF
TRBJ1-5	TRBV4-3	NA	NA	14	TGCGCCAGCAGCCAAGCCCTCCGGTCGGGGCCCCAGCATTTT	CASSQALRSGPQHF
TRBJ2-3	TRBV10-3	few	NA	9	TGTGCCATGAGAGATACGCAGTATTTT	CAMRDTQYF
TRBJ2-3	TRBV5-1	NA	NA	15	TGCGCCAGCAAGTGGAGAGGATATGGCCCAGATACGCAGTATTTT	CASKWRGYGPDTQYF
TRBJ1-2	TRBV7-9	few	NA	16	TGTGCCAGCAGCTCGTGGGGGGCAGAAAGAGGCTATGGCTACACCTTC	CASSSWGAERGYGYTF
TRBJ1-5	TRBV12-3/TRBV12-4	NA	NA	14	TGTGCCAGCAGTTCCCGAACAGGGAGCCAGCCCCAGCATTTT	CASSSRTGSQPQHF
TRBJ1-5	TRBV15	few	NA	15	TGTGCCACCAGCAACGGTCCGGGGTACAATCAGCCCCAGCATTTT	CATSNGPGYNQPQHF
TRBJ2-7	TRBV7-9	NA	NA	13	TGTGCCAGCAGCTTAACACCCTCCTACGAGCAGTACTTC	CASSLTPSYEQYF
TRBJ2-6	TRBV6-2/TRBV6-3	few	NA	13	TGTGCCAGCAAAACGTCTGGGGCCAACGTCCTGACTTTC	CASKTSGANVLTF
TRBJ2-2	TRBV12-3/TRBV12-4	NA	TRBD2	18	TGTGCCAGCAGGATTTCCGGGACTAGCGGGGGAATCGCCGGGGAGCTGTTTTTT	CASRISGTSGGIAGELFF
TRBJ1-5	TRBV30	NA	NA	13	TGTGCCTGGAGTGGAGGGGGATTTCAGCCCCAGCATTTT	CAWSGGGFQPQHF